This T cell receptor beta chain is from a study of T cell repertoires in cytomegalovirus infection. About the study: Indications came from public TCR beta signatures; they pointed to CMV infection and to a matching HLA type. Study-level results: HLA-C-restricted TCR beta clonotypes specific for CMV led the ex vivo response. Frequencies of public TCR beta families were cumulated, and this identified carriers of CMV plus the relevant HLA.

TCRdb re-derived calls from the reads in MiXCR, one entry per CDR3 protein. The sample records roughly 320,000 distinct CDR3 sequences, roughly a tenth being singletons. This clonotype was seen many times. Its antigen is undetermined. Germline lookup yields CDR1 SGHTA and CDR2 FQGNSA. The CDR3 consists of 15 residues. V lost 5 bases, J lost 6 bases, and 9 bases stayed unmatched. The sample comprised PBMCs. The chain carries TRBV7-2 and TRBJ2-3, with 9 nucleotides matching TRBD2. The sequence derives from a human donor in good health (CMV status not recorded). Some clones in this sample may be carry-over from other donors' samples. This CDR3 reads CASSIRSGGTDTQYF. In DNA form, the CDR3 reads TGTGCCAGCAGCATCCGCAGCGGGGGGACGGATACGCAGTATTTT. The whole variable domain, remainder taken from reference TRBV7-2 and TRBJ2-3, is GAGVSQSPSNKVTEKGKDVELRCDPISGHTALYWYRQSLGQGLEFLIYFQGNSAPDKSGLPSDRFSAERTGGSVSTLTIQRTQQEDSAVYLCASSIRSGGTDTQYFGPGTRLTVL.